The rows below give T cell receptor beta chains drawn from one sample of a study of memory CD4+ T cells and cytomegalovirus serostatus. Generated by immunoSEQ multiplex PCR, the TCRdb table keeps only in-frame clones and is missing some. Of about 96,000 clones listed, 80% are singletons. The sample was memory CD4+ T cells from blood. These receptors were collected from an adult in good health and CMV-seropositive. Both conserved end residues are part of each CDR3. D genes are given only for firm matches. Only part of the rows carry a size: once, few, many, or a class if the clone is expanded.

clone_size	v_call	d_call	j_call	cdr3_aa	cdr3_nt
NA	TRBV28	TRBD2	TRBJ2-5	CASSLRLAGGRGETQYF	TGTGCCAGCAGTTTAAGACTAGCGGGAGGTCGAGGGGAGACCCAGTACTTC
NA	TRBV28	TRBD1	TRBJ2-1	CASSGQVESNEQFF	TGTGCCAGCAGTGGACAGGTAGAGTCAAATGAGCAGTTCTTC
once	TRBV7-8	NA	TRBJ2-5	CASSLGWTAEDQYF	TGTGCCAGCAGCTTAGGATGGACTGCAGAGGACCAGTACTTC
NA	TRBV7-8	NA	TRBJ2-7	CASSLEKSSYEQYF	TGTGCCAGCAGTTTAGAAAAGAGCTCCTACGAGCAGTACTTC
NA	TRBV5-1	TRBD1	TRBJ1-1	CASSLRGDRNTEAFF	TGCGCCAGCAGCCTCAGAGGGGACAGGAACACTGAAGCTTTCTTT
NA	TRBV28	NA	TRBJ2-6	CASSLFGSRRSGANVLTF	TGTGCCAGCAGTTTATTCGGATCCCGACGCTCTGGGGCCAACGTCCTGACTTTC
NA	TRBV5-4	TRBD1	TRBJ2-5	CASSLDRGSETQYF	TGTGCCAGCAGCTTGGACAGGGGGTCAGAGACCCAGTACTTC
NA	TRBV7-2	TRBD1	TRBJ1-2	CASSPHGSGQASGYTF	TGTGCCAGCAGCCCCCACGGGTCTGGACAGGCGAGTGGCTACACCTTC
NA	TRBV7-8	NA	TRBJ1-2	CASSLGAIEPYGYTF	TGTGCCAGCAGCTTGGGGGCAATAGAACCGTATGGCTACACCTTC
NA	TRBV14	TRBD1	TRBJ2-7	CASSPRTGLPYEQYF	TGTGCCAGCAGCCCCCGGACAGGGTTACCATACGAGCAGTACTTC
NA	TRBV7-3	TRBD2	TRBJ2-1	CASSPTGGDEQFF	TGTGCCAGCAGCCCTACTGGGGGGGATGAGCAGTTCTTC
NA	TRBV6-5	TRBD1	TRBJ2-7	CAIKRGPSSYEQYF	TGTGCCATTAAAAGGGGGCCTAGCTCCTACGAGCAGTACTTC
NA	TRBV5-3	NA	TRBJ1-5	CARSSGKGGNQPQHF	TGTGCCAGAAGCTCAGGGAAAGGAGGGAATCAGCCCCAGCATTTT
once	TRBV6-6	NA	TRBJ1-1	CASSRGRLDTEAFF	TGTGCCAGCAGTAGGGGCAGGCTTGACACTGAAGCTTTCTTT
NA	TRBV5-6	TRBD1	TRBJ1-5	CASSLDRGSGSNQPQHF	TGTGCCAGCAGCCTAGACAGGGGGAGTGGAAGCAATCAGCCCCAGCATTTT
NA	TRBV28	TRBD2	TRBJ2-2	CALGVAGGLRNTGELFF	TGTGCCTTGGGGGTAGCGGGAGGGCTTCGCAACACCGGGGAGCTGTTTTTT
NA	TRBV7-2	TRBD1	TRBJ1-4	CASSLVARPGGNEKLFF	TGTGCCAGCAGCTTAGTCGCAAGGCCAGGGGGGAATGAAAAACTGTTTTTT
NA	TRBV11-2	NA	TRBJ2-1	CASSFTGDGDEQFF	TGTGCCAGCAGCTTTACGGGAGACGGAGATGAGCAGTTCTTC
NA	TRBV5-6	NA	TRBJ2-3	CASSLAGGSTDTQYF	TGTGCCAGCAGCTTGGCCGGGGGAAGCACAGATACGCAGTATTTT
NA	TRBV2	NA	TRBJ1-5	CASSEVRGNQPQHF	TGTGCCAGCAGTGAAGTAAGGGGTAATCAGCCCCAGCATTTT
NA	TRBV19	NA	TRBJ1-2	CASSMYWGNYGYTF	TGTGCCAGTAGTATGTATTGGGGGAACTATGGCTACACCTTC
NA	TRBV28	NA	TRBJ1-1	CASSPQWGTEAFF	TGTGCCAGCAGTCCACAGTGGGGGACTGAAGCTTTCTTT
NA	TRBV6-5	NA	TRBJ1-1	CASSYSFGGTEAFF	TGTGCCAGCAGTTACTCTTTTGGGGGCACTGAAGCTTTCTTT
NA	TRBV28	NA	TRBJ1-2	CASSLREGGYTF	TGTGCCAGCAGTTTGAGGGAGGGAGGCTACACCTTC
few	TRBV14	NA	TRBJ1-5	CASSQDGFSQPQHF	TGTGCCAGCAGCCAAGACGGGTTCAGTCAGCCCCAGCATTTT
NA	TRBV5-1	NA	TRBJ1-1	CASSFQGRGTEAFF	TGCGCCAGCAGCTTTCAGGGGCGGGGCACTGAAGCTTTCTTT
few	TRBV2	NA	TRBJ1-1	CASSRGHLNTEAFF	TGTGCCAGCAGCCGAGGACACCTGAACACTGAAGCTTTCTTT
NA	TRBV5-1	TRBD1	TRBJ2-5	CASSYSDRGRETQYF	TGCGCCAGCAGCTATTCGGACAGGGGGAGGGAGACCCAGTACTTC
NA	TRBV27	NA	TRBJ1-5	CASSLDFSGGQPQHF	TGTGCCAGCAGTTTAGATTTCAGCGGGGGACAGCCCCAGCATTTT
NA	TRBV5-4	NA	TRBJ1-3	CASSFKGPASGNTIYF	TGTGCCAGCAGCTTCAAGGGCCCAGCCTCTGGAAACACCATATATTTT
NA	TRBV5-1	NA	TRBJ2-1	CASSIDIEQFF	TGCGCCAGCAGCATTGACATTGAGCAGTTCTTC
NA	TRBV18	NA	TRBJ2-5	CASSSGRQETQYF	TGTGCCAGCTCATCTGGACGCCAAGAGACCCAGTACTTC
NA	TRBV27	NA	TRBJ2-1	CASNKGRASYNEQFF	TGTGCCAGCAACAAGGGACGGGCCTCCTACAATGAGCAGTTCTTC
NA	TRBV7-2	NA	TRBJ2-3	CASSLEAGATDTQYF	TGTGCCAGCAGCTTAGAGGCGGGGGCCACAGATACGCAGTATTTT
once	TRBV7-9	NA	TRBJ2-2	CASSSFRRAGPTGELFF	TGTGCCAGCAGCTCCTTTCGACGGGCAGGCCCCACCGGGGAGCTGTTTTTT
NA	TRBV5-4	NA	TRBJ2-1	CASGLSSAQYNEQFF	TGTGCCAGCGGCCTTTCTAGCGCCCAATACAATGAGCAGTTCTTC
NA	TRBV18	NA	TRBJ2-7	CASSRSVRDTDEQYF	TGTGCCAGCTCACGCTCGGTCCGGGACACCGACGAGCAGTACTTC
NA	TRBV7-2	NA	TRBJ1-2	CASSPQWGADNYGYTF	TGTGCCAGCAGCCCACAATGGGGGGCAGATAACTATGGCTACACCTTC
NA	TRBV4-2	NA	TRBJ1-2	CASSPDLPSGYGYTF	TGTGCCAGCAGCCCAGATCTCCCCTCAGGGTATGGCTACACCTTC
NA	TRBV5-1	TRBD1	TRBJ1-2	CASSPGTGGTYGYTF	TGCGCCAGCAGCCCGGGGACAGGGGGGACCTATGGCTACACCTTC
few	TRBV18	NA	TRBJ1-3	CASSQAGTGNTIYF	TGTGCCAGCTCACAGGCGGGGACCGGAAACACCATATATTTT
NA	TRBV18	NA	TRBJ1-3	CASSPRTDGNTIYF	TGTGCCAGCTCCCCGAGGACGGACGGAAACACCATATATTTT
NA	TRBV7-9	NA	TRBJ2-7	CASSPRGYEQYF	TGTGCCAGCAGCCCCAGGGGCTACGAGCAGTACTTC
NA	TRBV6-4	NA	TRBJ1-1	CASSDHGFYTEAFF	TGTGCCAGCAGTGATCACGGATTCTACACTGAAGCTTTCTTT
once	TRBV5-1	TRBD1	TRBJ2-5	CASSLVGTEQETQYF	TGCGCCAGCAGCTTGGTGGGGACAGAACAAGAGACCCAGTACTTC
NA	TRBV18	NA	TRBJ2-2	CASSPPTNTGELFF	TGTGCCAGCTCACCACCCACGAACACCGGGGAGCTGTTTTTT
few	TRBV5-1	TRBD1	TRBJ1-1	CASSLGQGEGTEAFF	TGCGCCAGCAGCTTGGGACAGGGAGAGGGCACTGAAGCTTTCTTT
NA	TRBV2	NA	TRBJ2-7	CASKSDSYEQYF	TGTGCCAGCAAGTCCGACTCCTACGAGCAGTACTTC
once	TRBV19	NA	TRBJ1-1	CATKDRQNTEAFF	TGTGCCACAAAAGACAGGCAGAACACTGAAGCTTTCTTT
NA	TRBV28	NA	TRBJ1-5	CASIRGDLNQPQHF	TGTGCCAGCATTCGGGGGGATCTCAATCAGCCCCAGCATTTT
NA	TRBV27	NA	TRBJ2-7	CASSYRRGYEQYF	TGTGCCAGCAGTTACCGGCGGGGCTACGAGCAGTACTTC